This passage covers 8 T cell receptor beta chains from one sample sequenced in a study of cytomegalovirus exposure and HLA in healthy donors. Data came from immunoSEQ multiplex PCR; TCRdb stores just in-frame clones and leaves some out. This table has roughly 120,000 clones, around 88% appearing once. Sample: PBMCs. These receptors all come from a young man in good health and CMV-seronegative.

In this sample, this clone turned up once. The chain recombines TRBV11-2 with TRBJ2-7; 11 positions agree with TRBD1. With 4 bases clipped from V and 6 bases from J, the junction kept 8 bases outside the gene matches. This CDR3 is built from 15 residues. The germline gives CDR1 SGHAT, CDR2 FQNNGV. The CDR3 bases are TGTGCCAGCAGCTCGTACCGGGACAGGGGGATCGAGCAGTACTTC. Translation: CASSSYRDRGIEQYF.

This chain uses TRBV11-2 with TRBJ2-7; the D is unclear. The V gene lost 1 base and the J gene lost 0 bases, with 7 bases spanning the gap. The CDR3 contains 14 residues. Germline CDR1 reads SGHAT; CDR2 reads FQNNGV. The CDR3 protein is CASSLAVSSYEQYF. In DNA form, the CDR3 reads TGTGCCAGCAGCTTAGCGGTGAGCTCCTACGAGCAGTACTTC. Based on the CDR3 plus reference TRBV11-2 and TRBJ2-7, the full variable domain is EAGVAQSPRYKIIEKRQSVAFWCNPISGHATLYWYQQILGQGPKLLIQFQNNGVVDDSQLPKDRFSAERLKGVDSTLKIQPAKLEDSAVYLCASSLAVSSYEQYFGPGTRLTVT.

V and J are TRBV14 and TRBJ2-3; TRBD2 matches at 10 bases. This CDR3 has 15 amino acids. CDR1 SGHDN and CDR2 FVKESK come from the germline V gene. The ends lost 6 bases at V and 2 bases at J; junction bases unmatched: 5. Written as DNA, the CDR3 is TGTGCCAGCAGTTGGACTAGCGGATTCACAGATACGCAGTATTTT. It encodes CASSWTSGFTDTQYF.

V gene TRBV11-3 combines with J gene TRBJ2-1; the match to TRBD1 covers 9 bases. This CDR3 is 13 amino acids long. Germline V lookup: CDR1 SGHNT, CDR2 YENEEA. Trimming cost V 5 bases and J 8 bases; bases outside gene matches: 4. The CDR3 spells CASSRDRDDEQFF. The CDR3 region has the DNA TGTGCCAGCAGCCGGGACAGGGATGATGAGCAGTTCTTC. Filled out from reference TRBV11-3 and TRBJ2-1, the complete variable domain reads EAGVVQSPRYKIIEKKQPVAFWCNPISGHNTLYWYLQNLGQGPELLIRYENEEAVDDSQLPKDRFSAERLKGVDSTLKIQPAELGDSAVYLCASSRDRDDEQFFGPGTRLTVL.

The CDR3 DNA follows: TGTGCCAGCAGCTCCTCCGGGACAGGGATTTATGGCTACACCTTC. Encoded protein: CASSSSGTGIYGYTF. This chain connects TRBV6-5 to TRBJ1-2, with 9 bases matching TRBD1. Germline trimming cut 6 bases from V and 5 bases from J; bases unmatched to any gene: 10. The CDR3 totals 15 residues. Germline CDR1 is MNHEY and CDR2 is SVGAGI.

This chain links TRBV28 with TRBJ1-5; no clear D gene. Deletions cut 5 bases from V and 0 bases from J, with 14 bases between. Germline assignment: CDR1 MDHEN and CDR2 SYDVKM. The CDR3 extends over 16 amino acids. The CDR3 coding sequence is TGTGCCAGCAGTCCCCTTCTGCGGATTAGCAATCAGCCCCAGCATTTT. Residues: CASSPLLRISNQPQHF.

The chain combines TRBV6-1 with TRBJ1-4; the match to TRBD1 covers 7 bases. Trimming removed 8 bases from V and 10 bases from J; junction bases left unmatched: 10. CDR1 is MNHNS and CDR2 is SASEGT in the germline V gene. CDR3 size: 13 residues. The CDR3 reads CASALPGTAKLFF. The CDR3 region has the DNA TGTGCCAGCGCGCTCCCTGGGACAGCAAAACTGTTTTTT.

This chain joins TRBV5-1 and TRBJ2-7; 9 bases agree with TRBD2. This CDR3 contains 16 residues. Germline CDR1 reads SGHRS; CDR2 reads YFSETQ. The V gene end was trimmed by 4 bases and the J gene end by 3 bases; junction bases not matched to a gene: 11. CDR3 residues: CASSLPTSGAIYEQYF. CDR3 DNA: TGCGCCAGCAGCCTACCGACTAGCGGAGCGATCTACGAGCAGTACTTC.